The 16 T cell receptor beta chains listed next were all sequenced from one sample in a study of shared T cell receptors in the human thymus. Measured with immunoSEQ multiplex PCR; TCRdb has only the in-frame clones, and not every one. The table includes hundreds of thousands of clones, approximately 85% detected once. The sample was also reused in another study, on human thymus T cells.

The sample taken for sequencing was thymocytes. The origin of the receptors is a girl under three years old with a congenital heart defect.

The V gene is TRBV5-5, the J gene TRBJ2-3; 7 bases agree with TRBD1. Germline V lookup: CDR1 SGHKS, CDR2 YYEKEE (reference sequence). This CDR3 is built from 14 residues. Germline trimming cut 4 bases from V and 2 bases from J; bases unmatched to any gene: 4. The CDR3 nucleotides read TGTGCCAGCAGCCCGGGACAGACCACAGATACGCAGTATTTT. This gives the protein CASSPGQTTDTQYF.

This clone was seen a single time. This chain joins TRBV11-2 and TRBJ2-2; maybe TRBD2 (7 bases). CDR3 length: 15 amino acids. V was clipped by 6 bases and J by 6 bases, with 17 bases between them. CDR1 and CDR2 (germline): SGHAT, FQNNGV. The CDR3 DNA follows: TGTGCCAGCAGGTCCCGGGTGGGGGGGCCCGGGGAGCTGTTTTTT. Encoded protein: CASRSRVGGPGELFF. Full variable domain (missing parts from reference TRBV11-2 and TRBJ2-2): EAGVAQSPRYKIIEKRQSVAFWCNPISGHATLYWYQQILGQGPKLLIQFQNNGVVDDSQLPKDRFSAERLKGVDSTLKIQPAKLEDSAVYLCASRSRVGGPGELFFGEGSRLTVL.

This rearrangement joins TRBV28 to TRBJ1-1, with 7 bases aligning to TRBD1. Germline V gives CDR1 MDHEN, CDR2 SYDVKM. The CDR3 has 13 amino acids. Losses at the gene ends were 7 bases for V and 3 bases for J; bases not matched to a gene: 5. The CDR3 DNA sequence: TGTGCCAGCACCGGACAGGACCACACTGAAGCTTTCTTT. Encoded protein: CASTGQDHTEAFF. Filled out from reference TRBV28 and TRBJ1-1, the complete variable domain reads DVKVTQSSRYLVKRTGEKVFLECVQDMDHENMFWYRQDPGLGLRLIYFSYDVKMKEKGDIPEGYSVSREKKERFSLILESASTNQTSMYLCASTGQDHTEAFFGQGTRLTVV.

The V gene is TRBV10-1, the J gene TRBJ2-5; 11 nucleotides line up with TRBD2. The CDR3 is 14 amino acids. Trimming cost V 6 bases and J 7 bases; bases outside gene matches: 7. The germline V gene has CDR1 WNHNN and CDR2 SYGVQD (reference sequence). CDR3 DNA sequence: TGCGCCAGCAGCCCGACTAGCGGGACAGTGACCCAGTACTTC. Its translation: CASSPTSGTVTQYF.

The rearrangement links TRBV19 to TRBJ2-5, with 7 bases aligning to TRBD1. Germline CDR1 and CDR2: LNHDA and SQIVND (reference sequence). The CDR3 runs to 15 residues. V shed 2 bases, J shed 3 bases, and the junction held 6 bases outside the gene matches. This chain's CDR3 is CASSIRQGGEETQYF. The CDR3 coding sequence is TGTGCCAGTAGTATACGACAGGGTGGGGAAGAGACCCAGTACTTC. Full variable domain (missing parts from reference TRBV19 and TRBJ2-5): DGGITQSPKYLFRKEGQNVTLSCEQNLNHDAMYWYRQDPGQGLRLIYYSQIVNDFQKGDIAEGYSVSREKKESFPLTVTSAQKNPTAFYLCASSIRQGGEETQYFGPGTRLLVL.

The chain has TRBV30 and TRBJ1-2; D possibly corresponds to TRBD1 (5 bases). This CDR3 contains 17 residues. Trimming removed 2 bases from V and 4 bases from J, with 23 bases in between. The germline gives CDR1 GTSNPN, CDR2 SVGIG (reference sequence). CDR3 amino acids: CAWSTRVPGIGGYGYTF. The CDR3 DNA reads TGTGCCTGGAGTACGAGGGTACCGGGGATCGGGGGCTATGGCTACACCTTC.

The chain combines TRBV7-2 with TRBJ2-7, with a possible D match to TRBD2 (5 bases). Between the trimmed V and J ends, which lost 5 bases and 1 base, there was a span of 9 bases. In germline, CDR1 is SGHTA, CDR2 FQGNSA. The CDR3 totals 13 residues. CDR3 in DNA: TGTGCCAGCAGCCCCCGGGGTTCCTACGAGCAGTACTTC. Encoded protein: CASSPRGSYEQYF.

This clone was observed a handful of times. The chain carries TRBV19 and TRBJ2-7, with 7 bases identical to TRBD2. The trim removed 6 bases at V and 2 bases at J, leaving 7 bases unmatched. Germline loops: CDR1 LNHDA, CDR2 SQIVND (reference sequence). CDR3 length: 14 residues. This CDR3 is CASRERLAAYEQYF. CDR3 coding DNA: TGTGCCAGTAGAGAACGGCTAGCGGCCTACGAGCAGTACTTC.

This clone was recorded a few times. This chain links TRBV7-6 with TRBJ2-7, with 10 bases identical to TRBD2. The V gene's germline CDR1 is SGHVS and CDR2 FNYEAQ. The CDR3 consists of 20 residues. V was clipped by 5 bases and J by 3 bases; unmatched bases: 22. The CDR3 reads CASSPPMASGGARSDYEQYF. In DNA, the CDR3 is TGTGCCAGCAGCCCCCCGATGGCTAGCGGGGGAGCGAGATCCGACTACGAGCAGTACTTC.

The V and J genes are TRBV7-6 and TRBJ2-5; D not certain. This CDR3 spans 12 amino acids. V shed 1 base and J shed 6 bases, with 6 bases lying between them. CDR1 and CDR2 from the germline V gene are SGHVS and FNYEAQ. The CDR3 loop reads CASSLDAKTQYF. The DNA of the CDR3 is TGTGCCAGCAGCTTAGACGCGAAGACCCAGTACTTC.

The CDR3 bases are TGTGCCAGCAGCTCACTATTGGTATACGACTATGGCTACACCTTC. Its protein is CASSSLLVYDYGYTF. The V gene is TRBV7-9, the J gene TRBJ1-2; D is uncertain. The germline V gene has CDR1 SEHNR and CDR2 FQNEAQ (reference sequence). The CDR3 contains 15 residues. Between the trimmed V and J ends, which lost 4 bases and 3 bases, there was a span of 15 bases.

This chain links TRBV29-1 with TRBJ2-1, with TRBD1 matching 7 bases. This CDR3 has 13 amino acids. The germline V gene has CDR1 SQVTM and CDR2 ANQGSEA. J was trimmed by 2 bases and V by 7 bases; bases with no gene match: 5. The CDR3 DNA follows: TGCAGCGCGGACAGGATAACCTACAATGAGCAGTTCTTC. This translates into CSADRITYNEQFF.

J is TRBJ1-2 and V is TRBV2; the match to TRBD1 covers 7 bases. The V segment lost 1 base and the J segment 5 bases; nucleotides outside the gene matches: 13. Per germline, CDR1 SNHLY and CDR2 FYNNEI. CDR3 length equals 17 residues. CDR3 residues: CASSEGNGDSRWYGYTF. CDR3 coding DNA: TGTGCCAGCAGTGAAGGAAATGGGGACAGCCGGTGGTATGGCTACACCTTC.

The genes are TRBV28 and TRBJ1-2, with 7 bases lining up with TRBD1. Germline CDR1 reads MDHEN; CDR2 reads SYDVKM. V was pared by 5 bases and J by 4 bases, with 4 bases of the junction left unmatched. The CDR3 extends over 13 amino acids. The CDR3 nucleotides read TGTGCCAGCAGTCATGACAGGGTCTATGGCTACACCTTC. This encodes CASSHDRVYGYTF.

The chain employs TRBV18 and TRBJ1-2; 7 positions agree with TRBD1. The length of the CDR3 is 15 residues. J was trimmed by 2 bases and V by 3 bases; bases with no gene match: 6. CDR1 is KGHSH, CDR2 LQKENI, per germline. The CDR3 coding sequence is TGTGCCAGCTCACCGGGACAGTACCTAAACTATGGCTACACCTTC. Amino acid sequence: CASSPGQYLNYGYTF.

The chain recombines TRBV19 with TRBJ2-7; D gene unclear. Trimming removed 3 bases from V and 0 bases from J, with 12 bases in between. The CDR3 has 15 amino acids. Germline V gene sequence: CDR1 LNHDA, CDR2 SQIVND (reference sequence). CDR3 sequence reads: CASSIERLDSYEQYF. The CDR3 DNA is TGTGCCAGTAGTATCGAACGGCTAGACTCCTACGAGCAGTACTTC.